A few counts support the clone carrying this T cell receptor beta chain. Antigen unknown. Isolated RNA was reverse transcribed in full, so expressed TCRB transcripts were sequenced. Here immunoSEQ multiplex PCR was the method, and the copy in TCRdb shows in-frame clones only, minus some. The data contain around 430,000 clones, about 30% of them singletons. The data originate from a study of beta chain features in type 1 diabetes. Study-wide results and limits: All four CD4+ subsets of Type 1 diabetes patients contained TCRB CDR3s that were moderately but significantly shorter.

The CDR3 has 19 amino acids. V shed 2 bases, J shed 0 bases, and the junction held 12 bases outside the gene matches. The V gene's germline CDR1 is GTSNPN and CDR2 SVGIG (reference sequence). It was via CD45RO/CCR7/CD25/CD127/CD95/CD27 that CD4+ naive, central memory, regulatory and stem cell-like memory cells were sorted. Sequences were obtained from naive CD4+ T cells from blood. The V gene is TRBV30, the J gene TRBJ2-6; 8 positions agree with TRBD1. The sequence came from a man younger than 35 in good health. This CDR3 reads CAWSPLRDRQDSGANVLTF. CDR3 nucleotides: TGTGCCTGGAGTCCTCTCCGGGACAGGCAAGACTCTGGGGCCAACGTCCTGACTTTC.